Below are 22 T cell receptor beta chains sequenced from a single sample in a study of blood T cell repertoires in COVID-19. Profiling relied on immunoSEQ multiplex PCR, and the TCRdb table lists in-frame clones only, not all of them. The sample has 350,000 to 550,000 clones; roughly 85% are singletons. What was sequenced was PBMCs or T cells enriched from blood (not recorded which). These TCRs come from a woman under 30 with acute COVID-19.

The chain joins TRBV27 to TRBJ2-1; TRBD2 aligns across 8 bases. With 8 bases clipped from V and 6 bases from J, the junction kept 12 bases outside the gene matches. The CDR3 has 15 amino acids. The germline gives CDR1 MNHEY, CDR2 SMNVEV (reference sequence). CDR3 sequence (DNA): TGTGCCAGCCGCCCGGGAGGGCTAGCGGGCAATGAGCAGTTCTTC. This gives the protein CASRPGGLAGNEQFF.

The rearrangement uses TRBV5-1 and TRBJ2-7; D perhaps matches TRBD1 (5 bases). The CDR3 sequence is 14 residues long. Per germline, CDR1 SGHRS and CDR2 YFSETQ. V was trimmed by 5 bases and J by 5 bases, leaving 17 bases between them. CDR3 loop: CASRGQGSGNEQYF. Here the CDR3 DNA reads TGCGCCAGCAGGGGCCAAGGGTCAGGGAACGAGCAGTACTTC. The whole variable domain, filled in from reference TRBV5-1 and TRBJ2-7, reads KAGVTQTPRYLIKTRGQQVTLSCSPISGHRSVSWYQQTPGQGLQFLFEYFSETQRNKGNFPGRFSGRQFSNSRSEMNVSTLELGDSALYLCASRGQGSGNEQYFGPGTRLTVT.

This clone was seen just once. The chain combines TRBV4-3 with TRBJ1-1, with 11 nucleotides matching TRBD1. Trimming took 4 bases from V and 4 from J; bases not matched to a gene: 11. This CDR3 contains 17 residues. Germline V gives CDR1 LGHNA, CDR2 YSLEER. The CDR3 bases are TGCGCCAGCAGCCCTACTCGGACAGGGGGCAGGGCCACTGAAGCTTTCTTT. Translating gives CASSPTRTGGRATEAFF.

V is TRBV3-1 (or the pseudogene TRBV3-2) and J is TRBJ2-6; 8 bases agree with TRBD1. Germline V lookup: CDR1 LGHDT, CDR2 YNNKEL (reference sequence). V trimming: 1 base; J trimming: 0 bases; junction bases outside the gene matches: 11. The CDR3 runs to 20 residues. The CDR3, as DNA: TGTGCCAGCAGCCAAGCTTACCGGGACAGGATACCCTCTGGGGCCAACGTCCTGACTTTC. Its translation: CASSQAYRDRIPSGANVLTF.

This chain connects TRBV11-2 to TRBJ1-1; the D is unclear. Per the germline V gene, CDR1 is SGHAT and CDR2 is FQNNGV. The length of the CDR3 is 13 residues. The V gene lost 6 bases and the J gene lost 2 bases, with 10 bases spanning the gap. The CDR3 nucleotides read TGTGCCAGCAGAGCGGGAGGAAACACTGAAGCTTTCTTT. Residues: CASRAGGNTEAFF.

CDR3 DNA: TGCGCCAGCAGCTTGGTTTGGGAGATGAACACCGGGGAGCTGTTTTTT. Its translation is CASSLVWEMNTGELFF. V is TRBV5-1 and J is TRBJ2-2; possible D gene TRBD2, 5 bases. Germline-derived CDR1 and CDR2 are SGHRS and YFSETQ. Trimming pared 0 bases from V and 1 base from J, leaving 10 bases between. The length of the CDR3 is 16 residues.

This chain uses TRBV29-1 with TRBJ1-2; tentative D call: TRBD1 (6 bases). Trimming took off 1 base at V and 7 bases at J, with 13 bases between the two ends. Germline-derived CDR1 and CDR2 are SQVTM and ANQGSEA. The CDR3 extends over 13 amino acids. This CDR3 reads CSVEGAGAGGYTF. For the CDR3, the DNA is TGCAGCGTTGAAGGGGCAGGGGCGGGTGGCTACACCTTC.

The chain is built from TRBV14 and TRBJ1-5; no definite D call. The CDR3 extends over 18 amino acids. V lost 1 base to trimming and J lost 6 bases, with 22 bases between them. Per the germline V gene, CDR1 is SGHDN and CDR2 is FVKESK. The CDR3, as DNA: TGTGCCAGCAGCCAAGTGTCCCGGATGGTAGAGGAAGGTCAGCCCCAGCATTTT. Its translation is CASSQVSRMVEEGQPQHF.

The rearrangement links TRBV6-5 to TRBJ1-3; maybe TRBD1 (6 bases). This CDR3 has 14 amino acids. Trimming left V 6 bases short and J 2 bases short, with 11 bases between. CDR1 and CDR2 (germline): MNHEY, SVGAGI. Here the CDR3 reads CASRRQVTGNTIYF. In DNA form, the CDR3 reads TGTGCCAGCAGACGACAGGTGACTGGAAACACCATATATTTT.

This chain connects TRBV6-2 or TRBV6-3 to TRBJ2-2; D not certain. CDR1 is MNHEY, CDR2 SVGEGT, per germline. The CDR3 has 16 residues. V lost 2 bases to trimming and J lost 0 bases, with 10 bases between them. CDR3 in DNA: TGTGCCAGCAGTTACAGTACAGCCTCGAACACCGGGGAGCTGTTTTTT. It translates to CASSYSTASNTGELFF.

The J gene is TRBJ1-4, the V gene TRBV3-1 (or the pseudogene TRBV3-2); D is unresolved. V lost 0 bases to trimming and J lost 10 bases, with 9 bases between them. The CDR3 loop spans 13 amino acids. Germline CDR1 LGHDT, CDR2 YNNKEL (reference sequence). DNA for the CDR3: TGTGCCAGCAGCCAAGATCTCCTAGGAAAACTGTTTTTT. It encodes CASSQDLLGKLFF.

V gene TRBV20-1 combines with J gene TRBJ2-7; D is ambiguous. Per germline, CDR1 DFQATT and CDR2 SNEGSKA (reference sequence). V was clipped by 0 bases and J by 11 bases, with 11 bases between them. The CDR3 loop spans 11 amino acids. Written as DNA, the CDR3 is TGCAGTGCTAGAGATCGCAATGAGGAGTACTTC. It translates to CSARDRNEEYF.

This chain connects TRBV12-3 or TRBV12-4 to TRBJ1-4; D remains ambiguous. V dropped 7 bases and J dropped 12 bases, with 12 bases sitting between them. CDR3 length: 11 amino acids. DNA for the CDR3: TGTGCCAGCACCCTCCAGGAGGAACTGTTTTTT. Protein product: CASTLQEELFF.

This chain joins TRBV5-1 and TRBJ1-5, with D uncertain. The CDR3 runs to 13 residues. Between the trimmed V and J ends, which lost 5 bases and 3 bases, there was a span of 9 bases. Germline V CDR1 and CDR2: SGHRS, YFSETQ. CDR3 amino acids: CASRLALNQPQHF. The CDR3, as DNA: TGCGCCAGCAGATTAGCACTCAATCAGCCCCAGCATTTT.

This sequence joins TRBV5-4 and TRBJ2-3; 8 nucleotides line up with TRBD2. CDR1 is SGHNT and CDR2 is YYREEE in the germline V gene (reference sequence). The CDR3 totals 16 residues. Losses at the gene ends were 4 bases for V and 4 bases for J; bases not matched to a gene: 11. The CDR3, as DNA: TGTGCCAGCAGCCGCGGGACTAGACGAGAACCAGATACGCAGTATTTT. Amino acids: CASSRGTRREPDTQYF. Using reference TRBV5-4 and TRBJ2-3 for the parts outside the CDR3, the full variable domain is ETGVTQSPTHLIKTRGQQVTLRCSSQSGHNTVSWYQQALGQGPQFIFQYYREEENGRGNFPPRFSGLQFPNYSSELNVNALELDDSALYLCASSRGTRREPDTQYFGPGTRLTVL.

DNA of the CDR3: TGCGCCAGCAGCCAAGCACCGGGACAGGGGGTCTACGAGCAGTACTTC. Translated, it gives CASSQAPGQGVYEQYF. The chain employs TRBV4-1 and TRBJ2-7; 11 nucleotides agree with TRBD1. The CDR3 spans 16 residues. Trimming removed 1 base from V and 3 bases from J; junction bases left unmatched: 5. Germline CDR1 MGHRA, CDR2 YSYEKL.

J is TRBJ2-3 and V is TRBV6-2 or TRBV6-3; 10 nucleotides align to TRBD2. This CDR3 region has 15 residues. The V and J ends lost 6 bases and 7 bases, in that order; junction bases with no gene match: 10. CDR1 is MNHEY, CDR2 SVGEGT, per germline. In DNA, the CDR3 is TGTGCCAGCAGCTTTAGCCTAGCGGGAGAAAATACGCAGTATTTT. It translates to CASSFSLAGENTQYF.

This chain uses TRBV2 with TRBJ2-1, with 7 bases lining up with TRBD1. Germline trimming cut 10 bases from V and 4 bases from J; bases unmatched to any gene: 7. The CDR3 loop spans 13 amino acids. Per the germline V gene, CDR1 is SNHLY and CDR2 is FYNNEI. The CDR3 DNA is TGTGCCAACGACCGGGACAGTTACAATGAGCAGTTCTTC. It encodes CANDRDSYNEQFF.

This sequence joins TRBV2 and TRBJ2-7; D remains ambiguous. V dropped 8 bases and J dropped 3 bases, with 11 bases sitting between them. Germline CDR1 SNHLY, CDR2 FYNNEI. CDR3 size: 12 residues. The DNA for the CDR3 is TGTGCCAGCTTTGCGTCGCTCTACGAGCAGTACTTC. Its protein product is CASFASLYEQYF.

Remarks on this clone: Other DNA sequences in the sample encode the same CDR3. This sequence joins TRBV2 and TRBJ1-1; a possible D gene is TRBD1 (6 bases). From germline, CDR1 is SNHLY and CDR2 FYNNEI. V was pared by 6 bases and J by 2 bases, with 10 bases between. This CDR3 is built from 13 residues. Here the CDR3 reads CASSRTVNTEAFF. The CDR3, as DNA: TGTGCCAGCAGCAGGACAGTTAACACTGAAGCTTTCTTT.

The rearrangement uses TRBV10-1 and TRBJ2-7; D gene ambiguous. Germline assignment: CDR1 WNHNN and CDR2 SYGVQD (reference sequence). CDR3 length equals 14 residues. The V end lost 2 bases, the J end lost 0 bases, and 8 bases lay between the germline ends. The CDR3 sequence: CASSERSNSYEQYF. In DNA form, the CDR3 reads TGCGCCAGCAGTGAGCGGTCCAACTCCTACGAGCAGTACTTC.

The chain links TRBV5-6 to TRBJ1-5, with TRBD1 identical over 10 bases. J lost 8 bases, V lost 0 bases, and 8 bases had no gene match. This CDR3 has 16 residues. Per germline, CDR1 SGHDT and CDR2 YYEEEE. CDR3 sequence: CASSLAGTGEDKPQHF. In DNA form, the CDR3 reads TGTGCCAGCAGCTTGGCCGGGACAGGGGAGGACAAGCCCCAGCATTTT.